A selection of T cell receptor beta chains follows, all from one sample in a study of T cell changes during pregnancy in multiple sclerosis. TCRdb keeps only in-frame clones here, not all; method: immunoSEQ multiplex PCR. The table shows about 100,000 clones, with about 92% occurring only once. Sequenced here: peripheral blood, sampled after pregnancy. Receptors originate from a female donor with multiple sclerosis, enrolled in a pregnancy study. Both conserved end residues are part of each CDR3. A D gene is named only where the DNA matches it firmly. Clone size is not always given. Where it is, it says once, few, many or a class for expanded clones.

.,TRBV6-1,TRBJ1-5,.,CASSEGQPSNQPQHF,TGTGCCAGCAGTGAAGGACAGCCGAGCAATCAGCCCCAGCATTTT
.,TRBV11-2,TRBJ2-2,.,CASSTELSPHTGELFF,TGTGCCAGCAGCACAGAATTATCACCCCACACCGGGGAGCTGTTTTTT
.,TRBV9,TRBJ2-3,TRBD2,CASSPRLRTSGGVGRTDTQYF,TGTGCCAGCAGCCCCCGACTAAGGACTAGCGGGGGGGTGGGTCGGACAGATACGCAGTATTTT
.,TRBV4-2,TRBJ2-5,TRBD2,CASSQDRLAGVLETQYF,TGTGCCAGCAGCCAAGATCGACTAGCGGGAGTTCTAGAGACCCAGTACTTC
.,TRBV29-1,TRBJ1-2,.,CSAGGGYGYTF,TGCAGCGCGGGGGGTGGTTATGGCTACACCTTC
.,TRBV28,TRBJ2-3,TRBD2,CASRTSGGTDTQYF,TGTGCCAGCAGGACTAGCGGGGGCACAGATACGCAGTATTTT
.,TRBV2,TRBJ1-2,.,CASSLDNPPKGYTF,TGTGCCAGCAGCCTCGACAATCCCCCTAAAGGCTACACCTTC
.,TRBV6-5,TRBJ2-1,TRBD2,CASSYTASGGNEQFF,TGTGCCAGCAGTTACACGGCTAGCGGGGGTAATGAGCAGTTCTTC
once,TRBV7-2,TRBJ2-1,TRBD2,CASSLSHQAGGEQFF,TGTGCCAGCAGCTTATCTCATCAGGCGGGGGGGGAGCAGTTCTTC
.,TRBV27,TRBJ2-5,.,CASSFGAWGQGKETQYF,TGTGCCAGCAGTTTTGGGGCCTGGGGGCAGGGGAAAGAGACCCAGTACTTC
.,TRBV7-6,TRBJ2-2,TRBD2,CATARTSPNTGELFF,TGTGCCACCGCGAGGACTAGCCCGAACACCGGGGAGCTGTTTTTT
.,TRBV7-8,TRBJ2-7,TRBD2,CASSKTSGGKLEQYF,TGTGCCAGCAGCAAAACTAGCGGGGGGAAACTCGAGCAGTACTTC
.,TRBV6-5,TRBJ2-1,.,CASSYSRQGRDNEQFF,TGTGCCAGCAGTTACTCGAGGCAGGGGAGGGACAATGAGCAGTTCTTC
.,TRBV7-2,TRBJ2-7,TRBD2,CASSLASGSLYEQYF,TGTGCCAGCAGCTTAGCTAGCGGGAGTCTCTACGAGCAGTACTTC
.,TRBV28,TRBJ2-5,.,CASSPADPRETQYF,TGTGCCAGCAGCCCAGCGGACCCCCGCGAGACCCAGTACTTC
.,TRBV14,TRBJ2-5,.,CASSQEAAWAGTQYF,TGTGCCAGCAGCCAAGAGGCGGCCTGGGCGGGGACCCAGTACTTC
.,TRBV6-5,TRBJ1-5,.,CASSRLDRLDQPQHF,TGTGCCAGCAGCCGACTTGACAGGTTGGATCAGCCCCAGCATTTT
.,TRBV6-5,TRBJ1-2,TRBD1,CASSYTGDRGNYGYTF,TGTGCCAGCAGTTACACCGGGGACAGGGGGAACTATGGCTACACCTTC
.,TRBV29-1,TRBJ2-7,TRBD1,CSVRQGKYEQYF,TGCAGCGTTAGACAGGGGAAGTATGAGCAGTACTTC
.,TRBV27,TRBJ2-7,TRBD2,CASTGGGTPYEQYF,TGTGCCAGCACTGGCGGGGGTACCCCCTACGAGCAGTACTTC
.,TRBV11-3,TRBJ2-3,.,CASSFLGGEGADTQYF,TGTGCCAGCAGCTTCCTCGGCGGGGAGGGGGCAGATACGCAGTATTTT
.,TRBV6-1,TRBJ1-2,.,CASSEATARGYGYTF,TGTGCCAGCAGTGAAGCAACAGCCCGGGGCTATGGCTACACCTTC
once,TRBV6-6,TRBJ2-7,.,CASSSLLREPSREQYF,TGTGCCAGCAGTTCCCTGTTGAGGGAGCCGTCTCGCGAGCAGTACTTC
.,TRBV4-2,TRBJ2-7,.,CASSQEDSGSYEQYF,TGTGCCAGCAGCCAAGAGGATAGCGGATCTTACGAGCAGTACTTC
.,TRBV6-1,TRBJ2-2,.,CASLTSANTGELFF,TGTGCCAGCCTGACATCCGCGAACACCGGGGAGCTGTTTTTT
.,TRBV4-3,TRBJ1-1,.,CASSQGRGGTMNTEAFF,TGCGCCAGCAGCCAAGGCCGAGGGGGTACCATGAACACTGAAGCTTTCTTT
.,TRBV28,TRBJ2-7,TRBD2,CASSLTSGGRGEQYF,TGTGCCAGCAGTTTGACTAGCGGTGGTAGGGGGGAGCAGTACTTC
.,TRBV30,TRBJ1-4,TRBD1,CAWRWGQATNEKLFF,TGTGCCTGGAGGTGGGGACAGGCAACTAATGAAAAACTGTTTTTT
.,TRBV5-6,TRBJ2-7,.,CASAYGVTYEQYF,TGTGCCAGCGCCTACGGGGTTACCTACGAGCAGTACTTC
.,TRBV7-9,TRBJ2-5,.,CASRMTGDGVGLIETQYF,TGTGCCAGCAGAATGACAGGCGACGGCGTGGGTTTAATAGAGACCCAGTACTTC
.,TRBV11-2,TRBJ2-5,.,CASSVLEGRGLLWETQYF,TGTGCCAGCAGCGTATTGGAGGGTAGGGGTTTGTTATGGGAGACCCAGTACTTC
.,TRBV25-1,TRBJ2-3,TRBD1,CASSGWTGPNTDTQYF,TGTGCCAGCAGCGGGTGGACAGGGCCTAACACAGATACGCAGTATTTT
.,TRBV4-2,TRBJ2-1,TRBD1,CASSPLDRDNEQFF,TGTGCCAGCAGCCCCCTGGACAGGGACAATGAGCAGTTCTTC
.,TRBV18,TRBJ1-4,.,CASSPGQNEKLFF,TGTGCCAGCTCACCAGGACAGAATGAAAAACTGTTTTTT
.,TRBV9,TRBJ1-2,TRBD1,CASSLSGTGNGYTF,TGTGCCAGCAGCTTATCTGGGACAGGGAACGGCTACACCTTC
.,TRBV18,TRBJ2-5,.,CASSPLAAQETQYF,TGTGCCAGCTCACCTCTAGCAGCCCAAGAGACCCAGTACTTC
.,TRBV30,TRBJ1-1,.,CAWNPGVTEAFF,TGTGCCTGGAACCCGGGAGTCACTGAAGCTTTCTTT
.,TRBV6-5,TRBJ2-2,.,CASRQGNTGELFF,TGTGCCAGCAGACAGGGGAACACCGGGGAGCTGTTTTTT
.,TRBV15,TRBJ1-3,.,CATRRLDSGNTIYF,TGTGCCACCAGGAGGCTGGACTCTGGAAACACCATATATTTT
.,TRBV4-3,TRBJ2-3,TRBD2,CASSQDQGSGGADTQYF,TGCGCCAGCAGCCAAGATCAAGGTAGCGGGGGGGCAGATACGCAGTATTTT